Following are 3 T cell receptor beta chains from one sample sequenced in a study of shared clonotypes between healthy human individuals. Measured with immunoSEQ multiplex PCR; TCRdb has only the in-frame clones, and not every one. Among about 510,000 clones, 75% to 80% were seen once, and the ten largest hold around 13%. Sequenced input: PBMCs. Receptors originate from a woman in her 40s in good health. Some clones in this sample may be carry-over from other donors' samples.

The table lists this clone with a few counts. The chain is built from TRBV19 and TRBJ2-1, with D perhaps being TRBD1 or TRBD2 (5 bases each). Germline V CDR1 and CDR2: LNHDA, SQIVND (reference sequence). Trimming cost V 2 bases and J 8 bases, with 13 bases left between them. This CDR3 is 14 amino acids long. CDR3 amino acids: CASSIRGIRDEQFF. CDR3 DNA: TGTGCCAGTAGTATACGAGGGATCAGGGATGAGCAGTTCTTC.

V usage is TRBV11-2 and J usage is TRBJ2-1; the D gene could be TRBD1 or TRBD2 (6 bases each). CDR1 SGHAT and CDR2 FQNNGV come from the germline V gene. V was pared by 1 base and J by 0 bases, with 16 bases between. The CDR3 contains 18 residues. For the CDR3, the DNA is TGTGCCAGCAGCTTAGGGGACGGAGGGACAAGCTCCTACAATGAGCAGTTCTTC. Translating gives CASSLGDGGTSSYNEQFF.

In its sample, this clone was seen once. The CDR3 nucleotides are TGTGCCAGCAGCTTACTAGCGGGAGGAGGAGATACGCAGTATTTT. As protein: CASSLLAGGGDTQYF. This chain connects TRBV13 to TRBJ2-3; 11 nucleotides line up with TRBD2. The trim removed 2 bases at V and 5 bases at J, leaving 3 bases unmatched. Per germline, CDR1 PRHDT and CDR2 FYEKMQ (reference sequence). The CDR3 contains 15 residues.